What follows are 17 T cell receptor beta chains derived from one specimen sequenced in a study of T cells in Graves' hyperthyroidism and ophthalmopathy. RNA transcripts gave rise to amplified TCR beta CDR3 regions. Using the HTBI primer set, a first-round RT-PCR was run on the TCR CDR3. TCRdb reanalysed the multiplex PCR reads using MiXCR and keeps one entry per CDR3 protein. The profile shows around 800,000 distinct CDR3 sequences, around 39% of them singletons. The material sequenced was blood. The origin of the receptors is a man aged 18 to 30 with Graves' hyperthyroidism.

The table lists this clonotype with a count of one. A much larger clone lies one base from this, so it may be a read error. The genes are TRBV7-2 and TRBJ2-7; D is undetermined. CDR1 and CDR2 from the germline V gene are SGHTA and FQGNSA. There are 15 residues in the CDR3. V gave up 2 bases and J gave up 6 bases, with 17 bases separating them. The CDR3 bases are TGTGCCAGCAGCTTATTAGTTACTGACATACGCGAGCAGTACTTC. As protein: CASSLLVTDIREQYF.

The chain's CDR3 is CASSLRLQGATLEAFF. In nucleotides, the CDR3 is TGTGCCAGCAGTTTACGTCTCCAGGGGGCCACACTTGAAGCTTTCTTT. The rearrangement uses TRBV9 and TRBJ1-1, with TRBD1 identical over 8 bases. CDR3 length equals 16 residues. Germline V lookup: CDR1 SGDLS, CDR2 YYNGEE. The trim removed 5 bases at V and 7 bases at J, leaving 16 bases unmatched.

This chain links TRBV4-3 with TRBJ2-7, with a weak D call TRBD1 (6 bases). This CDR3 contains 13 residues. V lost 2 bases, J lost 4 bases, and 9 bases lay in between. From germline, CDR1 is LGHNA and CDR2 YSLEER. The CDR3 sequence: CASSQHRDYEQYF. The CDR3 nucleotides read TGCGCCAGCAGCCAACACAGGGATTACGAGCAGTACTTC.

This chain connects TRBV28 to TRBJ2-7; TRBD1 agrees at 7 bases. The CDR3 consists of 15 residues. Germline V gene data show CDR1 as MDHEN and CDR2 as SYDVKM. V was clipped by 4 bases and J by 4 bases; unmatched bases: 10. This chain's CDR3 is CASSSSLTGIYEQYF. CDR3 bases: TGTGCCAGCAGTTCATCCTTGACAGGGATATACGAGCAGTACTTC.

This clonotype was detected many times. CDR3 region: CSSSGQDYGYTF. The CDR3 DNA follows: TGCAGCTCGTCCGGACAGGACTATGGCTACACCTTC. The V gene is TRBV29-1, the J gene TRBJ1-2; 7 bases align to TRBD1. CDR1 SQVTM and CDR2 ANQGSEA come from the germline V gene. CDR3 length: 12 residues. The junction had 6 bases not matched to a gene; V was cut back by 8 bases and J by 3 bases.

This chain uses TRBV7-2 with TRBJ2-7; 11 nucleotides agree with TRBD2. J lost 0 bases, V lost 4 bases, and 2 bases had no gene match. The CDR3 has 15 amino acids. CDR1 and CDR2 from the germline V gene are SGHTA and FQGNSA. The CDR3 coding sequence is TGTGCCAGCAGCTCTAGCGGGAGGCACTCCTACGAGCAGTACTTC. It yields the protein CASSSSGRHSYEQYF.

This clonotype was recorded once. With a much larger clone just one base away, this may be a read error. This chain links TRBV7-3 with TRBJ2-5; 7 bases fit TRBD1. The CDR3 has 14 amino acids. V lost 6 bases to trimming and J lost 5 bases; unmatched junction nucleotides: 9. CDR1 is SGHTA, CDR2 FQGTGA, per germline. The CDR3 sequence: CASRIKGGRETQYF. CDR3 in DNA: TGTGCCAGCAGGATCAAAGGGGGCAGGGAGACCCAGTACTTC.

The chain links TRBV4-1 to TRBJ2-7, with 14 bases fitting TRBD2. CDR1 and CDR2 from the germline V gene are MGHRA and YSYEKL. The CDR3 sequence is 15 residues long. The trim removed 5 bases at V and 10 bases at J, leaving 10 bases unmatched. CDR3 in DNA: TGCGCCAGCAGCGCGGACTGGACTAGCGGGAGGATACAGTACTTC. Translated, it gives CASSADWTSGRIQYF.

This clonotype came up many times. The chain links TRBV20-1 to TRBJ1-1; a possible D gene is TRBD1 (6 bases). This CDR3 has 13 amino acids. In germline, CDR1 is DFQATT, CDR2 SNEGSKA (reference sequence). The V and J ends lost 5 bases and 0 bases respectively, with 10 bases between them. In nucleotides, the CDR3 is TGCAGTGCTCGACAGGATCTGAACACTGAAGCTTTCTTT. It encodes CSARQDLNTEAFF.

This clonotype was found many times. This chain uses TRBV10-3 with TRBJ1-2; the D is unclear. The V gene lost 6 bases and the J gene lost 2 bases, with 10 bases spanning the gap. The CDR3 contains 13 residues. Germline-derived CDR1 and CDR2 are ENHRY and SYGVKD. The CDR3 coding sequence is TGTGCCATCAGGTGGACGGTGAACTATGGCTACACCTTC. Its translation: CAIRWTVNYGYTF.

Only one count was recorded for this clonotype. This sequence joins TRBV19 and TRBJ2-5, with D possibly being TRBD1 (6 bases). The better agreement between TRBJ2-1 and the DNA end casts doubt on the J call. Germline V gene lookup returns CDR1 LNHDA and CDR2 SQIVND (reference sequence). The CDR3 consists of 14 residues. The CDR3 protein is CASSLPTGTSEQFF. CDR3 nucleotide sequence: TGTGCCAGTAGTCTACCAACCGGGACATCTGAGCAGTTCTTC.

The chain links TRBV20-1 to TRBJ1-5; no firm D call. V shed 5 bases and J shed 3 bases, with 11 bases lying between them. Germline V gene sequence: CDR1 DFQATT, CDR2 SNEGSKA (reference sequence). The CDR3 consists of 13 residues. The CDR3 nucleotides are TGCAGTGCTCCTGGACGGGACAATCAGCCCCAGCATTTT. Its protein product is CSAPGRDNQPQHF.

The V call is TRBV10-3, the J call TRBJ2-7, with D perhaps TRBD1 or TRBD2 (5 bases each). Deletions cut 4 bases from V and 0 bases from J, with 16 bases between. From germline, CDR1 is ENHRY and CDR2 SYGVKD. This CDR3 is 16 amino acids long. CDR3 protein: CAISATGTASSYEQYF. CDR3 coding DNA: TGTGCCATCAGTGCTACCGGGACGGCTAGCTCCTACGAGCAGTACTTC.

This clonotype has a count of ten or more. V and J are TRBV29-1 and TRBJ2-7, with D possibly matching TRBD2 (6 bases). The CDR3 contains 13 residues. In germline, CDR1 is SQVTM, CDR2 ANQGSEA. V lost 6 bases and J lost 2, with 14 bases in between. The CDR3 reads CSVGTVLTYEQYF. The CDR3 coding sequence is TGCAGCGTCGGGACTGTTCTTACCTACGAGCAGTACTTC.

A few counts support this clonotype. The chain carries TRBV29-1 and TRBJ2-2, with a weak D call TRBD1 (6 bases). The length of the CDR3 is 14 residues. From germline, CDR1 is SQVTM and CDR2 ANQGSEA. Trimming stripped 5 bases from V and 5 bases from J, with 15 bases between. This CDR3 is CSVYKQGLTGELFF. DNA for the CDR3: TGCAGCGTTTACAAACAGGGATTAACCGGGGAGCTGTTTTTT.

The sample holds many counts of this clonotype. The CDR3 DNA is TGTGCCAGCAGCGACGAAGGATCTAATTCACCCCTCCACTTT. It codes for CASSDEGSNSPLHF. This chain links TRBV7-8 with TRBJ1-6; unclear D gene. Looked up from germline, CDR1 is SGHVS and CDR2 is FQNEAQ. Trimming left V 5 bases short and J 6 bases short, with 11 bases between. The CDR3 covers 14 residues.

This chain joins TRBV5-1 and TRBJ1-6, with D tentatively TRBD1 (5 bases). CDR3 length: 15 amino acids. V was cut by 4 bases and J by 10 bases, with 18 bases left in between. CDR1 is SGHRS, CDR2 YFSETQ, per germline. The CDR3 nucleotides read TGCGCCAGCAGCATAGCCTGGGGGGTGTCGTCACCCCTCCACTTT. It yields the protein CASSIAWGVSSPLHF.